The clone carrying this TCR beta chain came up a few times. No antigen is known for it. The data belong to a study of post-analysis software for immune sequencing data. The study's findings and limits: Patients carried a handful of TRBV segments more frequently than controls did, and TRBV5-6, TRBV5-1 and TRBV20-1 were among them.

Unique molecular identifiers featured in each of the TCR beta cDNA libraries. TCRdb called the PCR reads again in MiXCR, with one record for every CDR3 protein. The repertoire holds some 890,000 distinct CDR3 sequences, with approximately 57% as singletons. V was clipped by 5 bases and J by 0 bases; unmatched bases: 6. This CDR3 contains 15 residues. The clonotype was recovered from a girl between 5 and 17 years old with multiple sclerosis. This chain connects TRBV12-3 or TRBV12-4 to TRBJ2-5; 7 bases line up with TRBD1. Sequenced material: blood. In DNA form, the CDR3 reads TGTGCCAGCAGTCCGGGACAGACGTACCAAGAGACCCAGTACTTC. This sequence encodes CASSPGQTYQETQYF.